This TCR beta chain was retrieved from a study of beta chain features in type 1 diabetes. Study-level findings and limits: Sampled from patients, naive, central memory and Treg TCRB repertoires appeared more similar than those sampled from healthy donors. Significant though moderate, a shortening of TCRB CDR3s appeared in all four CD4+ subsets of Type 1 diabetes patients. Insertions were fewer and deletions more numerous at VDJ junctions in type 1 diabetes patients.

Only a few counts were recorded for this clone. Its antigen is unidentified. The study reverse transcribed the entire isolated RNA, so it sequenced expressed TCRB transcripts. The table came from immunoSEQ multiplex PCR; TCRdb's copy has only in-frame clones and leaves some out. The sample includes around 650,000 clones, roughly 12% seen only once; the top ten take around 0.12%. This CDR3 is 15 amino acids long. Trimming removed 7 bases at V and 5 bases at J, with 18 bases between. Germline assignment: CDR1 MNHNY and CDR2 SVGAGI (reference sequence). The chain employs TRBV6-6 and TRBJ1-5; TRBD1 is a possible D gene (6 bases). This receptor was identified in a man under 40 with type 1 diabetes. Sequencing used naive CD4+ T cells from blood. CDR3 nucleotides: TGTGCCAGCACCATTGGCCGGGGGGGCTATCAGCCCCAGCATTTT. Its protein product is CASTIGRGGYQPQHF.